These 5 T cell receptor beta chains originate from one sample sequenced in a study of T cell clonality in common variable immunodeficiency. Clones were sequenced by immunoSEQ multiplex PCR, and TCRdb holds only the in-frame ones, with some missing. This record lists 25,000 to 35,000 clones, none seen once only, and the top ten clones contain roughly 3%. Study-wide results and limits: Reportedly, TCR beta sequences from common variable immunodeficiency showed fewer deletions and N-nucleotide insertions.

No cognate antigen is known for these TCRs. The specimen was peripheral blood mononuclear cells. The receptors were sampled from a human donor with common variable immunodeficiency.

Concerning this clone itself: The DNA ends 3 residues before the CDR3 does, and the rest of the CDR3 is filled in from the germline J gene. The chain is built from TRBV7-6 and TRBJ2-2, with D unresolved. Germline CDR1 is SGHVS and CDR2 is FNYEAQ. Between the trimmed V and J ends, which lost 1 base and 6 bases, there was a span of 12 bases. The CDR3 is made up of 15 amino acids. The CDR3 region is CASSLVYGRSGELFF. The sequenced part of the CDR3 DNA is TGTGCCAGCAGCTTAGTGTATGGTCGGTCCGGGGAG. The variable domain in full, completed from reference TRBV7-6 and TRBJ2-2, reads GAGVSQSPRYKVTKRGQDVALRCDPISGHVSLYWYRQALGQGPEFLTYFNYEAQQDKSGLPNDRFSAERPEGSISTLTIQRTEQRDSAMYRCASSLVYGRSGELFFGEGSRLTVL.

The sample holds many counts of this clone. Read coverage stops 3 residues before the CDR3 terminus; the germline J gene supplies the remainder. This chain links TRBV19 with TRBJ2-5; D could derive from TRBD1 or TRBD2 (6 bases each). The CDR3 loop spans 14 amino acids. Trimming removed 8 bases from V and 5 bases from J, with 18 bases in between. Germline-derived CDR1 and CDR2 are LNHDA and SQIVND (reference sequence). CDR3 bases read: TGTGCCAGTTCCCTCGTGCGGGACAAGGAGACC. It yields the protein CASSLVRDKET. The complete CDR3 protein is CASSLVRDKETQYF.

This clone has ten or more counts. The read gets to within 3 residues of the CDR3 end, and the germline J gene fills in the rest. This chain uses TRBV18 with TRBJ2-7; TRBD1 matches 7 bases. The CDR3 contains 14 residues. Germline lookup yields CDR1 KGHSH and CDR2 LQKENI. The ends lost 3 bases at V and 6 bases at J; junction bases unmatched: 8. CDR3 amino acids: CASSPGRGLGEQYF. The CDR3 DNA, read in part, is TGTGCCAGCTCACCGGGCAGGGGGTTGGGCGAG.

This clone appeared many times. The read ends 3 residues before the CDR3 terminus; that terminus is restored from the germline J gene. The J gene is TRBJ1-1, the V gene TRBV18; no firm D call. There are 13 residues in the CDR3. Germline assignment: CDR1 KGHSH and CDR2 LQKENI. Between the trimmed V and J ends, which lost 3 bases and 2 bases, there was a span of 7 bases. Incomplete CDR3 DNA: TGTGCCAGCTCACCCACAGTTAACACTGAA. Translation gives CASSPTVNTE. From start to end, the CDR3 is CASSPTVNTEAFF.

In this sample, this clone turned up a few times. CDR3 bases read: TGTGCCTGGGGGGCAAACCTCCACGAG. As protein: CAWGANLHE. The CDR3, in full, reads CAWGANLHEQYF. The rearrangement uses TRBV30 and TRBJ2-7, with a weak D call TRBD1 (5 bases). The read finishes 3 residues shy of the CDR3 end, and the germline J gene is used to complete it. The V gene's germline CDR1 is GTSNPN and CDR2 SVGIG (reference sequence). V gave up 5 bases and J gave up 5 bases, with 13 bases separating them. This CDR3 has 12 residues.